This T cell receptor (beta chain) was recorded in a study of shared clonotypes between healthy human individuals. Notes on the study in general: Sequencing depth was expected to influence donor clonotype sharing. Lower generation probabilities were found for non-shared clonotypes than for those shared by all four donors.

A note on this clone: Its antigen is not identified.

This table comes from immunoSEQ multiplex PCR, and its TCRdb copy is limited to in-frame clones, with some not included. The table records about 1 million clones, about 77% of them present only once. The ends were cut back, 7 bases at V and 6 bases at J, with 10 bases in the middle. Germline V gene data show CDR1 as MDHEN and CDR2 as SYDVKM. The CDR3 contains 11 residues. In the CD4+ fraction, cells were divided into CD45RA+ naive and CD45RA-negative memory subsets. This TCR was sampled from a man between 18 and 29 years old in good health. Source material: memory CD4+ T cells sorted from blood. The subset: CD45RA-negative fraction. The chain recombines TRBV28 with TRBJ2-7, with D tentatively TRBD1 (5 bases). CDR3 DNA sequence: TGTGCCAGCAAGGAGCAGGGCGAGCAGTACTTC. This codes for CASKEQGEQYF.